Given below is one TCR beta chain in context. Its target is not known. This entry belongs to a study of vaccination and CD4 T cells after COVID-19. For the study at large: Controls used CEFX viral epitopes (positive), HIV-1 Nef peptides (negative), or no peptide.

Scientists ran DNA taken from cultured CD4+ T cells through the Oncomine TCR Beta short-read assay for sequencing. Investigators obtained genomic DNA by extraction from cultured CD4+ T cells. TCRdb reprocessed the PCR reads via MiXCR and lists one record per CDR3 protein. The data show around 10,000 distinct CDR3 sequences, with around a third seen just once and roughly 14% held by the top ten. Treatment here: approximately 10-day PBMC culture with coronavirus spike peptide pools or control peptides (ViraFEST assay). Expanded clonotypes were found by TCR sequencing after peptide-pool stimulation (ViraFEST). Every well contained some 1.9 million PBMCs, which were grown with around 9.8 IU/ml IL-2 and 9 to 10 ug/ml peptide pools. There are 18 residues in the CDR3. V lost 1 base to trimming and J lost 0 bases, with 16 bases between them. The germline V gene has CDR1 KGHDR and CDR2 SFDVKD.

The sequence was obtained from a human donor who had recovered from COVID-19. The chain carries TRBV24-1 and TRBJ2-3; a possible D gene is TRBD2 (6 bases). The starting material was CD4+ T cells from blood, cultured in vitro, obtained after SARS-CoV-2 vaccination. CDR3 sequence (DNA): TGTGCCACCAGTGATTTTGGGCAGGTTAGCGGCAGCACAGATACGCAGTATTTT. Encoded protein: CATSDFGQVSGSTDTQYF.